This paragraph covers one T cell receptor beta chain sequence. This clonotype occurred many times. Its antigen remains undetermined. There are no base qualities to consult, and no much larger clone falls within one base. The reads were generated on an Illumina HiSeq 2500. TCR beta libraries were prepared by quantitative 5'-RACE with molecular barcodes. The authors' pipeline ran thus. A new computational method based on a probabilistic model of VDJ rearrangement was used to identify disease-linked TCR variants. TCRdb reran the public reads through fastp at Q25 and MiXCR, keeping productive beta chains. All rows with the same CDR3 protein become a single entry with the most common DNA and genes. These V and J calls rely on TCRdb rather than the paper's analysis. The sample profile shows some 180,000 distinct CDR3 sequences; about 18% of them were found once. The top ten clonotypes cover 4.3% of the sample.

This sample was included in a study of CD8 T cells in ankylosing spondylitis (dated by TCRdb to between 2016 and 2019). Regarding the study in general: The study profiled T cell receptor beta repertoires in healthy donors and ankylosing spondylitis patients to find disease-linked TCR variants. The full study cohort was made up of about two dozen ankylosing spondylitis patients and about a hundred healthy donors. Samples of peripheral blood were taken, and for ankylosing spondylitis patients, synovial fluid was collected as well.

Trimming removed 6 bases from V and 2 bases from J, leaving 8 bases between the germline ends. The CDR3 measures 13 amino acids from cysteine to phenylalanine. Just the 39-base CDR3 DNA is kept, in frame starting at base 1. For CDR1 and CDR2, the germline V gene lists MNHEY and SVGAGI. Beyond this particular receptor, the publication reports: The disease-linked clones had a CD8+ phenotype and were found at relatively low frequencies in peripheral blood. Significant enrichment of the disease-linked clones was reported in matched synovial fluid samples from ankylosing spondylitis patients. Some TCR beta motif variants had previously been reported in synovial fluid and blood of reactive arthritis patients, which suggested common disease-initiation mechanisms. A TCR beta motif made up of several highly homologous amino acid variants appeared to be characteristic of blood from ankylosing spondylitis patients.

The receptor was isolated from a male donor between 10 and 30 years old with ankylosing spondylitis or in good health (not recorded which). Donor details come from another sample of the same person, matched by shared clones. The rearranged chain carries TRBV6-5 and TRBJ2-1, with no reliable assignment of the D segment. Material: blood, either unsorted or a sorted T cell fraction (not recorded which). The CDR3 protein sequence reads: CASSAGTYNEQFF. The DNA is TGTGCCAGCAGCGCCGGAACCTACAATGAGCAGTTCTTC.